This is a list of T cell receptor beta chains from one sample in a study of cytomegalovirus exposure and HLA in healthy donors. Sequenced by immunoSEQ multiplex PCR; TCRdb stores in-frame clones only, minus some. Of approximately 150,000 clones in the sample, approximately 80% were seen once. The sequenced sample was PBMCs. All receptors come from a man aged 25-40 years in good health and CMV-seropositive. The conserved cysteine and the conserved F or W are not part of the CDR3 here. D genes are given only for firm matches.

cdr3_aa	v_call	d_call
ASSYMQGVNTGELF	TRBV6-6	NA
ASSPGQGDGGELF	TRBV11-1	TRBD1
ASSDQGHPEQY	TRBV27	NA
AWRPTPGQPQH	TRBV30	NA
ASSSWTGGTDTQY	TRBV27	TRBD1
ASSLLQGSTEAF	TRBV7-9	NA
ASSSEQGGELF	TRBV28	NA
ASTVAVSSYNEQF	TRBV6-5	NA
ASGDRVVYEQY	TRBV6-1	TRBD1
ASSLEGLRNTEAF	TRBV5-1	NA
ASSLAGWTSGANVLT	TRBV2	TRBD2
ASSFQRTGGGNEQF	TRBV11-2	TRBD1
ASSFPSSYNEQF	TRBV5-6	NA
ASSLAVESTDTQY	TRBV5-1	NA
AIRGLAGETQY	TRBV10-3	TRBD2
ASSPTSGGAFNEQF	TRBV28	TRBD2
ASSPGDVLNYGYT	TRBV28	NA
ASSFQQGREQY	TRBV5-6	NA
ASRSSSGELF	TRBV5-1	NA
ASSDDTGGTDTQY	TRBV9	TRBD1
ASSVDRGDGYT	TRBV2	TRBD1
SVDRVRDRGKEDYGYT	TRBV29-1	TRBD1
ASSLVPGITAGELF	TRBV5-4	NA
ASSFSPGQGSANTEAF	TRBV11-2	TRBD1
ASSQDVGGGGAGDTQY	TRBV4-1	TRBD2
ASSPGRGDRRAYEQY	TRBV5-6	TRBD1
SAGRDTQY	TRBV20-1	NA
ASSGGTGGYQETQY	TRBV5-1	TRBD1
ASSPGVEGDTQY	TRBV5-1	NA
ASSLSRTYEQY	TRBV7-2	NA
ASSIYTGGSGANVLT	TRBV5-1	NA
ASSLVGMGSGGNEQF	TRBV28	TRBD2
ASSPGTLENYGYT	TRBV28	NA
ASRAGPSSYEQY	TRBV7-9	NA
ASSYSRQGSGKVV	TRBV6-5	TRBD1
ASSPRGLAGGYAGELF	TRBV28	TRBD2
ASSGLRSYQETQY	TRBV18	NA
SVRVELAGKEQF	TRBV29-1	TRBD2
AWETGFYNEQF	TRBV30	TRBD1
ASTRQGYEQY	TRBV19	NA
ASTLQEGGLGETQY	TRBV7-6	TRBD2
AWSVLPGGTYEQY	TRBV30	TRBD2
ASSLGEVAEKLF	TRBV5-6	NA
ASSPFSSTGELF	TRBV18	NA
ASSGYGSDSYEQY	TRBV7-9	NA
ASSPGAGSGELF	TRBV7-3	NA
ASSTTETQY	TRBV19	NA